One and the same sample provided the 19 T cell receptor beta chains below, sequenced in a study of cytomegalovirus exposure and HLA in healthy donors. It was with 60 Vbeta and 13 Jbeta primers that the PCR ran. Here immunoSEQ multiplex PCR was the method, and the copy in TCRdb shows in-frame clones only, minus some. The repertoire consists of roughly 240,000 clones, with roughly 78% occurring once and the leading ten covering roughly 0.45%. Sequenced input: PBMCs. Source of these receptors: a boy aged 10-17 years in good health and CMV-seronegative.

The chain has TRBV27 and TRBJ1-6, with 10 bases lining up with TRBD1. CDR3 size: 15 residues. CDR1 is MNHEY, CDR2 SMNVEV, per germline (reference sequence). V gave up 7 bases and J gave up 15 bases; unmatched junction bases: 15. CDR3 amino acids: CASTTVRDRGFVLHF. The CDR3 region has the DNA TGTGCCAGCACTACCGTCCGGGACAGGGGCTTCGTCCTCCACTTT.

This chain uses TRBV11-3 with TRBJ2-1; the D gene is possibly TRBD2 (5 bases). The CDR3 totals 13 residues. Trimming left V 5 bases short and J 9 bases short, with 14 bases between. Germline assignment: CDR1 SGHNT and CDR2 YENEEA. The CDR3 DNA reads as TGTGCCAGCAGCGAGACTCTAGCCGCTGAGCAGTTCTTC. This encodes CASSETLAAEQFF.

The V call is TRBV5-4, the J call TRBJ2-7, with TRBD1 matching over 7 bases. Germline V gene lookup returns CDR1 SGHNT and CDR2 YYREEE (reference sequence). The junction had 2 bases not matched to a gene; V was cut back by 0 bases and J by 2 bases. The CDR3 spans 14 residues. The chain's CDR3 is CASSLGDSAYEQYF. CDR3 bases: TGTGCCAGCAGCTTGGGGGACAGCGCCTACGAGCAGTACTTC.

The chain has TRBV6-5 and TRBJ2-7; the match to TRBD1 covers 7 bases. The germline CDR1 and CDR2 sequences are MNHEY and SVGAGI. The CDR3 length is 14 residues. Trimming removed 5 bases from V and 4 bases from J; junction bases left unmatched: 8. In nucleotides, the CDR3 is TGTGCCAGCAGTAGACAGGGTAGGGTGTACGAGCAGTACTTC. Encoded protein: CASSRQGRVYEQYF.

The V and J genes are TRBV15 and TRBJ1-1, with D maybe TRBD1 (6 bases). The CDR3 is 12 amino acids. Trimming cost V 3 bases and J 11 bases, with 13 bases left between them. Germline CDR1 reads LNHNV; CDR2 reads YYDKDF (reference sequence). DNA for the CDR3: TGTGCCACCAGCAGCCCGGGGGGGCACGCTTTCTTT. Translated, it gives CATSSPGGHAFF.

This chain connects TRBV5-1 to TRBJ2-3, with no clear D. V lost 7 bases, J lost 6 bases, and 12 bases lay in between. CDR3 length: 12 amino acids. Germline values: CDR1 SGHRS, CDR2 YFSETQ. CDR3 sequence (DNA): TGCGCCAGCCGTTCTAACTATGATACGCAGTATTTT. Its protein is CASRSNYDTQYF.

This rearrangement joins TRBV7-9 to TRBJ2-2, with 7 bases lining up with TRBD2. Germline V gene lookup returns CDR1 SEHNR and CDR2 FQNEAQ (reference sequence). CDR3 length equals 17 residues. The J segment lost 3 bases and the V segment lost 8 bases, leaving 15 bases of the junction unmatched. CDR3 in DNA: TGTGCCAGCCGCCCTGACAGCGGGAAATCACACACCGGGGAGCTGTTTTTT. As protein: CASRPDSGKSHTGELFF.

This clone was picked up a small number of times. The V and J genes are TRBV14 and TRBJ1-1; 7 bases align to TRBD1. J gave up 1 base and V 0 bases, and 5 bases lay outside the gene matches. The germline V gene has CDR1 SGHDN and CDR2 FVKESK. The CDR3 spans 16 residues. The CDR3 DNA reads TGTGCCAGCAGCCAAGACCAGGGACAGACGAACACTGAAGCTTTCTTT. It translates to CASSQDQGQTNTEAFF.

The chain couples TRBV6-5 to TRBJ2-1; 7 bases align to TRBD2. The germline V gene encodes CDR1 MNHEY and CDR2 SVGAGI. Unmatched junction bases numbered 3, after V lost 4 bases and J lost 0 bases. The CDR3 is 15 residues long. The CDR3 sequence: CASSSPGGSYNEQFF. In DNA, the CDR3 is TGTGCCAGCAGTTCCCCGGGGGGCTCCTACAATGAGCAGTTCTTC.

The table lists this clone with a count of one. This rearrangement joins TRBV6-5 to TRBJ2-7; a possible D gene is TRBD2 (6 bases). The germline V gene has CDR1 MNHEY and CDR2 SVGAGI. The CDR3 covers 15 residues. Trimming took off 6 bases at V and 2 bases at J, with 17 bases between the two ends. CDR3 sequence (DNA): TGTGCCAGCAGAGCCTACGGGAGCCAGACCTACGAGCAGTACTTC. Translating gives CASRAYGSQTYEQYF.

V usage is TRBV6-4 and J usage is TRBJ2-5, with a weak D call TRBD2 (6 bases). This CDR3 contains 11 residues. From germline, CDR1 is MRHNA and CDR2 SNTAGT. The CDR3, as DNA: TGTGCAAAAGCAGTGGGGGGGACCCAGTACTTC. This codes for CAKAVGGTQYF.

This chain links TRBV5-4 with TRBJ1-1; TRBD1 might be the D (5 bases). Germline CDR1 is SGHNT and CDR2 is YYREEE (reference sequence). V was pared by 1 base and J by 1 base, with 8 bases between. This CDR3 is 14 amino acids long. The CDR3 loop reads CASSLSGGNTEAFF. DNA of the CDR3: TGTGCCAGCAGCTTGTCCGGGGGGAACACTGAAGCTTTCTTT.

This clone occurred a few times. The rearrangement joins TRBV9 to TRBJ2-7; perhaps TRBD1 as D (5 bases). Germline CDR1 is SGDLS and CDR2 is YYNGEE. The V gene lost 3 bases and the J gene lost 1 base, with 14 bases spanning the gap. The CDR3 sequence is 15 residues long. The CDR3 loop is CASSATSAGSYEQYF. Here the CDR3 DNA reads TGTGCCAGCAGCGCGACCTCAGCAGGGTCCTACGAGCAGTACTTC. The full variable domain, completed using reference TRBV9 and TRBJ2-7, is DSGVTQTPKHLITATGQRVTLRCSPRSGDLSVYWYQQSLDQGLQFLIQYYNGEERAKGNILERFSAQQFPDLHSELNLSSLELGDSALYFCASSATSAGSYEQYFGPGTRLTVT.

V is TRBV11-2 and J is TRBJ1-1; 8 nucleotides line up with TRBD1. The length of the CDR3 is 15 residues. CDR1 and CDR2 (germline): SGHAT, FQNNGV. V dropped 1 base and J dropped 3; count of bases not matched to a gene: 4. CDR3 sequence: CASSLADRDDTEAFF. The CDR3 DNA sequence: TGTGCCAGCAGCTTAGCGGACAGGGACGACACTGAAGCTTTCTTT.

The genes are TRBV9 and TRBJ2-3; D possibly corresponds to TRBD2 (6 bases). Germline V gene data show CDR1 as SGDLS and CDR2 as YYNGEE. This CDR3 comprises 15 residues. V lost 3 bases and J lost 0, with 11 bases in between. The CDR3 nucleotides are TGTGCCAGCAGCGGTGGGGACTCCAGCACAGATACGCAGTATTTT. Its translation: CASSGGDSSTDTQYF.

This chain links TRBV11-2 with TRBJ1-2; D is undetermined. V lost 2 bases and J 2 bases, leaving 6 bases between the germline ends. Germline V lookup: CDR1 SGHAT, CDR2 FQNNGV. This CDR3 region has 13 residues. The CDR3 region has the DNA TGTGCCAGCAGCTTAAACAAGAACTATGGCTACACCTTC. Translating it yields CASSLNKNYGYTF.

This clone was counted a few times. V is TRBV5-4 and J is TRBJ1-1; the match to TRBD1 covers 7 bases. CDR1 is SGHNT and CDR2 is YYREEE in the germline V gene (reference sequence). The CDR3 runs 14 residues. J was trimmed by 3 bases and V by 2 bases; bases with no gene match: 4. The CDR3 is CASSFRQGDTEAFF. In nucleotides, the CDR3 is TGTGCCAGCAGCTTTAGGCAGGGGGACACTGAAGCTTTCTTT.

This clone was counted only a few times. The rearrangement uses TRBV11-3 and TRBJ2-3, with D perhaps TRBD2 (6 bases). Per germline, CDR1 SGHNT and CDR2 YENEEA. The V and J ends lost 2 bases and 0 bases respectively, with 18 bases between them. The CDR3 has 18 residues. The CDR3 spells CASSLLRAGRKSTDTQYF. In DNA, the CDR3 is TGTGCCAGCAGCTTACTGCGAGCGGGCAGGAAAAGCACAGATACGCAGTATTTT.

The genes are TRBV5-1 and TRBJ1-1; the D is unclear. The V end lost 5 bases, the J end lost 1 base, and 3 bases lay between the germline ends. The CDR3 has 11 amino acids. Germline lookup yields CDR1 SGHRS and CDR2 YFSETQ. The CDR3 sequence: CASRQNTEAFF. The CDR3 DNA sequence: TGCGCCAGCAGACAGAACACTGAAGCTTTCTTT.